The 26 T cell receptor beta chains in this list originate from one sample, sequenced in a study of shared clonotypes between healthy human individuals. Assay used: immunoSEQ multiplex PCR; TCRdb lists only in-frame clones, some missing. Of around 480,000 clones detected, almost 80% appear once; the ten largest clones hold around 12%. Sequenced material: PBMCs. Every receptor here comes from a woman aged 40 to 55 in good health. Some clones in this sample may be carry-over from other donors' samples.

The chain carries TRBV7-2 and TRBJ2-5, with TRBD2 identical over 7 bases. V was clipped by 8 bases and J by 5 bases; unmatched bases: 2. This CDR3 is built from 11 residues. Germline V lookup: CDR1 SGHTA, CDR2 FQGNSA. CDR3 bases: TGTGCCAGCTCCGGGGGGGAGACCCAGTACTTC. Its translation: CASSGGETQYF.

This chain connects TRBV11-1 to TRBJ2-7; D perhaps matches TRBD2 (5 bases). Germline V gives CDR1 SGHAT, CDR2 FQDESV (reference sequence). V was pared by 0 bases and J by 7 bases, with 13 bases between. The CDR3 totals 14 residues. CDR3 in amino acids: CASSLAGATGEQYF. Here the CDR3 DNA reads TGTGCCAGCAGCTTAGCGGGAGCCACGGGAGAGCAGTACTTC.

The chain combines TRBV5-4 with TRBJ2-1; no clear D gene. The germline V gene has CDR1 SGHNT and CDR2 YYREEE (reference sequence). The CDR3 runs to 12 residues. The V end lost 1 base, the J end lost 7 bases, and 6 bases lay between the germline ends. The CDR3: CASSLNQNEQFF. The CDR3 DNA is TGTGCCAGCAGCTTGAATCAGAATGAGCAGTTCTTC. Complete variable domain (other parts from reference TRBV5-4 and TRBJ2-1): ETGVTQSPTHLIKTRGQQVTLRCSSQSGHNTVSWYQQALGQGPQFIFQYYREEENGRGNFPPRFSGLQFPNYSSELNVNALELDDSALYLCASSLNQNEQFFGPGTRLTVL.

Here the CDR3 DNA reads TGCAGCGGCAGAGCTGCAACTAATGAAAAACTGTTTTTT. Protein product: CSGRAATNEKLFF. This sequence joins TRBV29-1 and TRBJ1-4; D gene ambiguous. Germline V gives CDR1 SQVTM, CDR2 ANQGSEA. The CDR3 has 13 residues. V lost 7 bases and J 0 bases, leaving 9 bases between the germline ends.

J is TRBJ1-4 and V is TRBV7-9; D is possibly TRBD1 (6 bases). The CDR3 consists of 16 residues. The V and J ends lost 4 bases and 7 bases respectively, with 19 bases between them. Germline assignment: CDR1 SEHNR and CDR2 FQNEAQ (reference sequence). CDR3 sequence (DNA): TGTGCCAGCAGCTCGTCAGGGGCTGATGGGTTTGAAAAACTGTTTTTT. Its protein product is CASSSSGADGFEKLFF.

The rearrangement joins TRBV4-1 to TRBJ1-1, with D perhaps TRBD1 (5 bases). Per germline, CDR1 MGHRA and CDR2 YSYEKL. V lost 1 base to trimming and J lost 4 bases, with 10 bases between them. This CDR3 has 14 amino acids. The CDR3 nucleotides are TGCGCCAGCAGCCAAGGGGGCAGGGCCACTGAAGCTTTCTTT. It codes for CASSQGGRATEAFF.

For this clone: Other DNA sequences within the sample encode an identical CDR3. The rearrangement joins TRBV6-5 to TRBJ2-6, with D perhaps matching TRBD2 (5 bases). Trimming shortened V by 0 bases and J by 4 bases, and 10 bases separated the two germline ends. This CDR3 is built from 16 residues. The germline gives CDR1 MNHEY, CDR2 SVGAGI. The CDR3 DNA reads as TGTGCCAGCAGTTACTCATCGGGGAGCGGGGCCAACGTCCTGACTTTC. Its translation is CASSYSSGSGANVLTF.

In its sample, this clone was seen a few times. V usage is TRBV5-6 and J usage is TRBJ1-6, with a tentative D call TRBD1 (6 bases). The CDR3 extends over 15 amino acids. Trimming removed 4 bases from V and 7 bases from J, with 15 bases in between. Germline V CDR1 and CDR2: SGHDT, YYEEEE. The CDR3 coding sequence is TGTGCCAGCAGCCGACCGGGACAACCCAATTCACCCCTCCACTTT. Amino acid sequence: CASSRPGQPNSPLHF.

The rearrangement links TRBV6-1 to TRBJ1-5; D possibly corresponds to TRBD1 (6 bases). Trimming left V 4 bases short and J 8 bases short, with 15 bases between. Germline-derived CDR1 and CDR2 are MNHNS and SASEGT. This CDR3 has 14 residues. This chain's CDR3 is CASSGNRDSEPQHF. The CDR3 bases are TGTGCCAGCAGTGGGAACAGGGATTCAGAGCCCCAGCATTTT.

The V gene is TRBV27, the J gene TRBJ1-1; D gene uncertain. Per the germline V gene, CDR1 is MNHEY and CDR2 is SMNVEV (reference sequence). This CDR3 is 15 amino acids long. V was shortened by 8 bases and J by 1 base, with 17 bases between the two germline ends. The CDR3 sequence is CASGSWGVENTEAFF. The CDR3 bases are TGTGCCAGCGGGTCTTGGGGTGTGGAGAACACTGAAGCTTTCTTT.

V is TRBV6-5 and J is TRBJ2-3; TRBD1 is a possible D gene (6 bases). This CDR3 spans 16 amino acids. Germline V gene data show CDR1 as MNHEY and CDR2 as SVGAGI. The V end was cut by 4 bases, the J end by 1 base, with 15 bases between. CDR3 residues: CASSSPSRQGTDTQYF. CDR3 DNA: TGTGCCAGCAGTTCCCCGTCGCGACAGGGCACAGATACGCAGTATTTT.

J is TRBJ2-5 and V is TRBV7-2; 7 bases map to TRBD2. Germline CDR1 is SGHTA and CDR2 is FQGNSA. The length of the CDR3 is 14 residues. The ends lost 6 bases at V and 5 bases at J; junction bases unmatched: 9. Written as DNA, the CDR3 is TGTGCCAGCAGTTGGACTAGTCGAGAGGAGACCCAGTACTTC. Its protein product is CASSWTSREETQYF.

The chain uses TRBV7-8 and TRBJ2-2; D tentatively fits TRBD1 or TRBD2 (5 bases each). The germline CDR1 and CDR2 sequences are SGHVS and FQNEAQ. Deletions cut 2 bases from V and 5 bases from J, with 12 bases between. CDR3 length equals 15 residues. The CDR3 nucleotides are TGTGCCAGCAGCTTAAAGGGACCGGGAACCGGGGAGCTGTTTTTT. Protein product: CASSLKGPGTGELFF.

There are many counts of this clone. Written as DNA, the CDR3 is TGTGCCAGCAGCGTCGGGGGTCCAACCTACAATGAGCAGTTCTTC. This gives the protein CASSVGGPTYNEQFF. The chain couples TRBV9 to TRBJ2-1; D might be TRBD2 (6 bases). CDR1 is SGDLS and CDR2 is YYNGEE in the germline V gene. The V gene lost 2 bases and the J gene lost 2 bases, with 11 bases spanning the gap. This CDR3 comprises 15 residues.

The CDR3 here is CATYHTGANEQYF. Written as DNA, the CDR3 is TGTGCCACCTACCATACAGGGGCCAACGAGCAGTACTTC. The genes are TRBV10-3 and TRBJ2-7; TRBD1 agrees at 7 bases. V trimming: 10 bases; J trimming: 5 bases; junction bases outside the gene matches: 11. The CDR3 runs 13 residues. Germline CDR1 ENHRY, CDR2 SYGVKD.

The gene calls are TRBV2 and TRBJ1-6; the D is unclear. CDR1 is SNHLY, CDR2 FYNNEI, per germline. V dropped 5 bases and J dropped 6 bases, with 14 bases sitting between them. CDR3 length equals 15 residues. CDR3 nucleotides: TGTGCCAGCAGTTTACAAAGGGTGGTTAATTCACCCCTCCACTTT. Residues: CASSLQRVVNSPLHF.

The chain uses TRBV29-1 and TRBJ2-7; 11 bases agree with TRBD2. Germline-derived CDR1 and CDR2 are SQVTM and ANQGSEA. The CDR3 consists of 14 residues. Germline trimming cut 8 bases from V and 2 bases from J; bases unmatched to any gene: 8. This CDR3 is CSIRLAGMTYEQYF. DNA for the CDR3: TGCAGCATAAGACTAGCGGGAATGACCTACGAGCAGTACTTC.

The chain couples TRBV5-1 to TRBJ2-1; D is undetermined. The CDR3 totals 13 residues. Germline V gene data show CDR1 as SGHRS and CDR2 as YFSETQ. Trimming left V 1 base short and J 4 bases short, with 6 bases between. The CDR3 DNA follows: TGCGCCAGCAGCTTGAACAGTTACAATGAGCAGTTCTTC. Translating it yields CASSLNSYNEQFF. The entire variable domain, with the rest obtained from reference TRBV5-1 and TRBJ2-1, is as follows: KAGVTQTPRYLIKTRGQQVTLSCSPISGHRSVSWYQQTPGQGLQFLFEYFSETQRNKGNFPGRFSGRQFSNSRSEMNVSTLELGDSALYLCASSLNSYNEQFFGPGTRLTVL.

The rearrangement links TRBV5-1 to TRBJ1-5; 7 positions match TRBD1. The CDR3 loop spans 17 amino acids. V was clipped by 0 bases and J by 6 bases; unmatched bases: 12. In germline, CDR1 is SGHRS, CDR2 YFSETQ. This chain's CDR3 is CASSLAPQGEGLQPQHF. The CDR3 DNA follows: TGCGCCAGCAGCTTGGCCCCCCAGGGGGAGGGCCTTCAGCCCCAGCATTTT.

The rearrangement joins TRBV5-1 to TRBJ2-1; 11 bases match TRBD1. Trimming at V came to 9 bases and at J to 6 bases, leaving 8 bases not matched to a gene. Germline lookup yields CDR1 SGHRS and CDR2 YFSETQ. The length of the CDR3 is 14 residues. The CDR3: CATSAGTGGNEQFF. CDR3 sequence (DNA): TGCGCCACCTCGGCGGGGACAGGGGGCAATGAGCAGTTCTTC.

This clone turned up a few times. The chain links TRBV9 to TRBJ2-5; TRBD1 aligns across 10 bases. Looked up from germline, CDR1 is SGDLS and CDR2 is YYNGEE. This CDR3 contains 15 residues. Trimming took 4 bases from V and 5 from J; bases not matched to a gene: 8. The chain's CDR3 is CASSPRDRGGETQYF. DNA of the CDR3: TGTGCCAGCAGCCCTAGGGACAGGGGTGGGGAGACCCAGTACTTC.

With regard to this clone: Compared with germline, one end of the junction differs, possibly owing to a read error. The CDR3 DNA is TGTGCCAGCAGCTCCGGGACTGCCAATGTGCAGTTCTTC. It translates to CASSSGTANVQFF. This chain uses TRBV7-3 with TRBJ2-1; a possible D gene is TRBD2 (6 bases). Looked up from germline, CDR1 is SGHTA and CDR2 is FQGTGA. The CDR3 runs 13 residues.

The rearrangement links TRBV30 to TRBJ1-5; D perhaps matches TRBD1 (6 bases). Germline V lookup: CDR1 GTSNPN, CDR2 SVGIG (reference sequence). Trimming took off 0 bases at V and 5 bases at J, with 23 bases between the two ends. This CDR3 has 18 residues. The DNA of the CDR3 is TGTGCCTGGAGTGTGGCCTATCGGGGTGGGGGCCACTATCAGCCCCAGCATTTT. Protein sequence: CAWSVAYRGGGHYQPQHF.

This clone showed up many times. A read error may account for a junction end that differs from germline. This chain joins TRBV11-1 and TRBJ2-1; the match to TRBD2 covers 7 bases. The CDR3 is 12 amino acids. The germline V gene has CDR1 SGHAT and CDR2 FQDESV (reference sequence). CDR3 loop: CASSPHGRRLVF. In DNA, the CDR3 is TGTGCCAGCAGCCCGCACGGGAGGAGGCTGGTCTTC.

This chain links TRBV28 with TRBJ1-3; D perhaps matches TRBD1 (6 bases). The length of the CDR3 is 14 residues. V was shortened by 3 bases and J by 4 bases, with 10 bases between the two germline ends. Germline V gene data show CDR1 as MDHEN and CDR2 as SYDVKM. The CDR3: CASSFRTVGNTIYF. DNA of the CDR3: TGTGCCAGCAGTTTTAGGACAGTAGGAAACACCATATATTTT.

This clone was detected a few times. This sequence joins TRBV4-2 and TRBJ1-5; D remains unclear. V lost 0 bases and J lost 6, with 9 bases in between. This CDR3 has 14 amino acids. Germline V gives CDR1 LGHNA, CDR2 YNFKEQ. The CDR3 region has the DNA TGTGCCAGCAGCCAAGAGCAGGCGGTTCAGCCCCAGCATTTT. Translation: CASSQEQAVQPQHF.